This TCR beta chain stems from a study of cytomegalovirus exposure and HLA in healthy donors. Whole-study context: Genetic ancestry analysis placed approximately 78% of the 300 to 500 donors that were genotyped in the Caucasian-associated cluster. Notes on the study in general: HLA restriction was apparent for most CMV-associated TCR beta chains in a later analysis. The study designated roughly 150 TCR beta chains cytomegalovirus-associated. Follow-up analysis later connected one missense variant in DCLRE1C with trimming of TCR beta V- and J-genes.

Note on this clone: The antigen is unknown.

PCR used 60 Vbeta primers and 13 Jbeta primers. Assay: immunoSEQ multiplex PCR; the TCRdb copy retains only in-frame clones and omits some. The sample shows roughly 99,000 clones, under 80% of them seen only once. The TCR originated in a woman aged 40 to 50 in good health and CMV-seropositive. What was sequenced was PBMCs.

The CDR3 DNA follows: TGTGCCAGCAGCTTACAGGGGGCCACTGAAGCTTTCTTT. It yields the protein CASSLQGATEAFF. This sequence joins TRBV7-9 and TRBJ1-1; 8 bases are shared with TRBD1. This CDR3 is 13 amino acids long. Germline V lookup: CDR1 SEHNR, CDR2 FQNEAQ (reference sequence). V lost 2 bases and J lost 4; bases outside the gene matches: 0.